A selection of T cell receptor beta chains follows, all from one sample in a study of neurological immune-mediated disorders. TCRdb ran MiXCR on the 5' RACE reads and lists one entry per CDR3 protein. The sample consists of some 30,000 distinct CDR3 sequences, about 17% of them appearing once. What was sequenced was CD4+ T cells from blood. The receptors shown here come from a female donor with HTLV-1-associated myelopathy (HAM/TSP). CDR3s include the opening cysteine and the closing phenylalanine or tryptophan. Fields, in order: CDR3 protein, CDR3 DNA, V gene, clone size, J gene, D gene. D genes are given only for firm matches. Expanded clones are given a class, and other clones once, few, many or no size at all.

CSARQGGYEQYF TGCAGTGCTAGACAGGGTGGATACGAGCAGTACTTC TRBV20-1 many TRBJ2-7 NA
CASSLVGVSLSYEQYF TGTGCCAGCAGCTTAGTTGGCGTATCCCTTTCCTACGAGCAGTACTTC TRBV7-2 NA TRBJ2-7 NA
CASSKGLRTEAFF TGTGCCAGCAGCAAGGGACTACGCACTGAAGCTTTCTTT TRBV3-1 once TRBJ1-1 NA
CASSLGGSRDREAGYTF TGTGCCAGCAGTTTAGGAGGGTCTAGGGACAGGGAGGCGGGCTACACCTTC TRBV28 many TRBJ1-2 TRBD1
CASSNAGTGLVVQYF TGTGCCAGCAGTAACGCCGGGACAGGGTTGGTCGTGCAGTACTTC TRBV6-5 many TRBJ2-7 TRBD1
CSSSRGRPAPQETQYF TGTTCCAGCAGCCGAGGGCGACCAGCCCCCCAAGAGACCCAGTACTTC TRBV7-2 NA TRBJ2-5 NA
CASSLPRDYTDTQYF TGCGCCAGCAGCTTGCCGCGGGATTACACAGATACGCAGTATTTT TRBV5-1 once TRBJ2-3 NA
CASSKGQGAGELFF TGTGCCAGCTCAAAGGGACAGGGAGCTGGGGAGCTGTTTTTT TRBV19 few TRBJ2-2 TRBD1
CASSLGQGSFYGYTF TGTGCCAGCAGCCTCGGACAGGGTTCTTTCTATGGCTACACCTTC TRBV7-2 many TRBJ1-2 TRBD1
CASSYRDRSLGSGNTIYF TGTGCCAGCAGTTACAGGGACAGGTCGTTAGGGTCTGGAAACACCATATATTTT TRBV6-5 many TRBJ1-3 TRBD1
CASSFGQNNEQFF TGTGCCAGCAGCTTCGGGCAAAACAATGAGCAGTTCTTC TRBV7-2 many TRBJ2-1 NA
CSSSHGTSPTEQYF TGTTCTAGCAGCCACGGGACTAGCCCCACCGAGCAGTACTTC TRBV3-1 NA TRBJ2-7 TRBD2
CASSQDSGGPPYEQYF TGCGCCAGCAGCCAAGATTCCGGGGGTCCCCCTTACGAGCAGTACTTC TRBV4-3 once TRBJ2-7 NA
CSAPSHPKNTEAFF TGCAGTGCTCCTAGCCACCCAAAAAACACTGAAGCTTTCTTT TRBV20-1 few TRBJ1-1 NA